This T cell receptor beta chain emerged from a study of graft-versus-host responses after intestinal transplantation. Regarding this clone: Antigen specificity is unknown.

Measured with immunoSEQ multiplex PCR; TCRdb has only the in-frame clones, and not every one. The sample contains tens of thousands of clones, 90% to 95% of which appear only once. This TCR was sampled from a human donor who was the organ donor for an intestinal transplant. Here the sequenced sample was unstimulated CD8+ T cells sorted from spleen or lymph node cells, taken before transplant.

CDR3 region: CASSIARTGTEVPYEQYF. The CDR3, as DNA: TGTGCCAGTAGTATAGCCCGAACTGGGACAGAAGTTCCCTACGAGCAGTACTTC. V is TRBV19 and J is TRBJ2-7, with 7 positions matching TRBD1. CDR3 length equals 18 residues. CDR1 and CDR2 (germline): LNHDA, SQIVND (reference sequence). V lost 1 base to trimming and J lost 2 bases; unmatched junction nucleotides: 14. Full variable domain (missing parts from reference TRBV19 and TRBJ2-7): DGGITQSPKYLFRKEGQNVTLSCEQNLNHDAMYWYRQDPGQGLRLIYYSQIVNDFQKGDIAEGYSVSREKKESFPLTVTSAQKNPTAFYLCASSIARTGTEVPYEQYFGPGTRLTVT.